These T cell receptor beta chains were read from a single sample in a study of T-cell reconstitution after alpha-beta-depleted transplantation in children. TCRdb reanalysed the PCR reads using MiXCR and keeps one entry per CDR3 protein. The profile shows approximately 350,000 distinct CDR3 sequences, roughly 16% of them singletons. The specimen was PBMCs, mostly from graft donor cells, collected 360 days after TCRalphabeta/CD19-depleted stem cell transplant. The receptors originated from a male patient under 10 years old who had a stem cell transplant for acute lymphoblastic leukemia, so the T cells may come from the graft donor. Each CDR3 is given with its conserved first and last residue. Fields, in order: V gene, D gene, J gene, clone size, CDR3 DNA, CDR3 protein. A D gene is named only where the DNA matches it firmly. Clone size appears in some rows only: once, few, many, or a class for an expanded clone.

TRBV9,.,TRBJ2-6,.,TGTGCCAGCAGCGCCGGGACAACCTTCTCTGGGGCCAACGTCCTGACTTTC,CASSAGTTFSGANVLTF
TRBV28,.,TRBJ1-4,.,TGTGCCAGCAGCGTCTCCGGACATAATGAAAAACTGTTTTTT,CASSVSGHNEKLFF
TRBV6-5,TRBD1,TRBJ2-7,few,TGTGCCAGCAGTTACCCGGGACAGGTCTACGAGCAGTACTTC,CASSYPGQVYEQYF
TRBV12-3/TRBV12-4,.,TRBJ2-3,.,TGTGCCAGCAGTAAACGCACAGATACGCAGTATTTT,CASSKRTDTQYF
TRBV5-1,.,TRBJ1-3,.,TGCGCCAGCAGCTTGGAGGACTTCACTGGAAACACCATATATTTT,CASSLEDFTGNTIYF
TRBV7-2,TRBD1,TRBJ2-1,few,TGTGCCAGTAGACAGGGGGCTCTCTACAATGAGCAGTTCTTC,CASRQGALYNEQFF
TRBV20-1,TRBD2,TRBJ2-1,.,TGCAGTGCTAGAGATACGGGTATGGGGACTAGCGGGAGTGTCCCCTTCCCGGGGGAGCAGTTCTTC,CSARDTGMGTSGSVPFPGEQFF
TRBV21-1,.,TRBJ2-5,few,TGTGCCAGCAGCAAAGAGGGGCTTCGTAAACAGGGCGCTCAAGAGACCCAGTACTTC,CASSKEGLRKQGAQETQYF
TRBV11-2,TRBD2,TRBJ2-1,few,TGTGCCAGCAGCTGGTCGACTAGCCCGGGGAGTGAGCAGTTCTTC,CASSWSTSPGSEQFF
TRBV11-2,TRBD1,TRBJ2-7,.,TGTGCCAGTCACTTTCGATCAGGGGGCTCCAAAGCCTACGAGCAGTACTTC,CASHFRSGGSKAYEQYF
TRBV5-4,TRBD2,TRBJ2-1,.,TGTGCCAGCAGCCCCCCAGCGGGAGGGCTGGGATACAATGAGCAGTTCTTC,CASSPPAGGLGYNEQFF
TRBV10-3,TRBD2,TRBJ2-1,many,TGTGCCATCTGCCGGGAGGCCCGAGCAAGTGAGCAGTTCTTC,CAICREARASEQFF
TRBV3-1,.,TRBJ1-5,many,TGTGCCAGCAGTCGGACTGTTAGCAATCAGCCCCAGCATTTT,CASSRTVSNQPQHF
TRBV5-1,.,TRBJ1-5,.,TGCGCCAGCAGCTTGAGTGGGGGGGCTTATCAGCCCCAGCATTTT,CASSLSGGAYQPQHF
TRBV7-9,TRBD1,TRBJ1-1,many,TGTGCCAGCAGTCGACAGGGGAACACTGAAGCTTTCTTT,CASSRQGNTEAFF
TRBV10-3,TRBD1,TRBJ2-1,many,TGTGCCATCAGTAGGGTAGGACAGGGGATCTCCTACAATGAGCAGTTCTTC,CAISRVGQGISYNEQFF
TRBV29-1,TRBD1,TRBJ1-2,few,TGCAGCGTTGGACAGGGCAACTATGGCTACACCTTC,CSVGQGNYGYTF
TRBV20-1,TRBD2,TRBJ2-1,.,TGCAGTGCTACGCTCATCTCTAGCGGGGCAAACAATGAGCAGTTCTTC,CSATLISSGANNEQFF
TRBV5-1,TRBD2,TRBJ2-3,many,TGCGCCAGCAGCTTGGCGACTAGCGGAAGATCAGATACGCAGTATTTT,CASSLATSGRSDTQYF
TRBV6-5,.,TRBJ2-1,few,TGTGCCAGCAGTTACACCAGGGACATCAATGAGCAGTTCTTC,CASSYTRDINEQFF
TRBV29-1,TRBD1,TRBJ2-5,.,TGCAGCGTTGAGTATTGGGACAGGGCACGAGAGACCCAGTACTTC,CSVEYWDRARETQYF
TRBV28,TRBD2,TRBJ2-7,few,TGTGCCAGCAGTTCGCTCAGCGGGGACGAATACGAGCAGTACTTC,CASSSLSGDEYEQYF
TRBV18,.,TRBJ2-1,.,TGTGCCAGCTCACCAATGGGGCTTGAGCAGTTCTTC,CASSPMGLEQFF
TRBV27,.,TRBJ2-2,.,TGTGCCAGCGGGCAAATCAGGGCGGTAAACACCGGGGAGCTGTTTTTT,CASGQIRAVNTGELFF
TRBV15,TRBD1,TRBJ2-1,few,TGTGCCACCAGCAGCAGGGGGATTCTCGCTACCGTCAATGAGCAGTTCTTC,CATSSRGILATVNEQFF
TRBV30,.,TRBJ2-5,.,TGTGCCTGGAGCTCGGCTAACCAAGAGACCCAGTACTTC,CAWSSANQETQYF
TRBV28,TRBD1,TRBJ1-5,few,TGTGCCAGCAGTACTCTAGGACAGGGTAGCAATCAGCCCCAGCATTTT,CASSTLGQGSNQPQHF
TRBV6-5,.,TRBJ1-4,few,TGTGCCAGCAGGGGAGAGAGGGGGGGAGAAAAACTGTTTTTT,CASRGERGGEKLFF
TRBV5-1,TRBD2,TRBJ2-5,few,TGCGCCAGCAGGCTGACTAGCGCGGAGACCCAGTACTTC,CASRLTSAETQYF
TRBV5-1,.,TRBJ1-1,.,TGCGCCAGCAGCTCGGGGGAGGAGGCCAACACTGAAGCTTTCTTT,CASSSGEEANTEAFF
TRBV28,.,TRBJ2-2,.,TGTGCCAGCAGTTTCACAATAGACGGGTCCGGGGAGCTGTTTTTT,CASSFTIDGSGELFF
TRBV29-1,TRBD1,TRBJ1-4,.,TGCAGCGTTGGGGGCAGGGGGATCAGGGAAAAACTGTTTTTT,CSVGGRGIREKLFF
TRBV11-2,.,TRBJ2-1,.,TGTGCCAGCAGCTTAGAGGACAGTTCCTACAATGAGCAGTTCTTC,CASSLEDSSYNEQFF
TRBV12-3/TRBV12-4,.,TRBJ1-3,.,TGTGCCAGCAGTTTTGTAACATCTGGAAACACCATATATTTT,CASSFVTSGNTIYF
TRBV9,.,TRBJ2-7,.,TGTGCCAGCAGCGTAGCTATGGGGGCGTCCCGGTACGAGCAGTACTTC,CASSVAMGASRYEQYF